The 14 T cell receptor beta chains below were found in one sample sequenced in a study of blood T cell repertoires in COVID-19. Sequencing was performed with immunoSEQ multiplex PCR; in TCRdb, only in-frame clones are kept and a portion is missing. Of over 200,000 clones listed, approximately 80% are singletons. Sequenced: PBMCs or T cells enriched from blood (not recorded which). The origin of the receptors is a man aged 55 to 70 who had recovered from COVID-19.

The rearrangement links TRBV18 to TRBJ2-1; the match to TRBD1 covers 7 bases. The CDR3 length is 14 residues. Germline values: CDR1 KGHSH, CDR2 LQKENI. The J segment lost 4 bases and the V segment lost 4 bases, leaving 4 bases of the junction unmatched. The CDR3 protein is CASSLMGQYNEQFF. CDR3 coding DNA: TGTGCCAGCTCACTTATGGGACAGTACAATGAGCAGTTCTTC.

The sample holds one count of this clone. This sequence joins TRBV10-3 and TRBJ1-1; no definite D call. With 6 bases removed from V and 2 bases from J, the gap between germline ends came to 10 bases. The CDR3 extends over 13 amino acids. The germline CDR1 and CDR2 sequences are ENHRY and SYGVKD. CDR3 coding DNA: TGTGCCATCAGCAGTCGGGGAAACACTGAAGCTTTCTTT. Amino acids: CAISSRGNTEAFF.

This chain uses TRBV2 with TRBJ1-2; the D gene is possibly TRBD1 (6 bases). Germline CDR1 and CDR2: SNHLY and FYNNEI. The CDR3 is 14 amino acids. V was clipped by 6 bases and J by 2 bases, with 13 bases between them. CDR3 sequence: CASRQDSLNYGYTF. DNA for the CDR3: TGTGCCAGCAGGCAGGACAGCCTCAACTATGGCTACACCTTC.

The genes are TRBV11-2 and TRBJ1-1; D gene uncertain. The CDR3 runs 14 residues. Looked up from germline, CDR1 is SGHAT and CDR2 is FQNNGV. V dropped 7 bases and J dropped 0 bases, with 12 bases sitting between them. CDR3 in amino acids: CASNSFNMNTEAFF. The CDR3 DNA follows: TGTGCCAGCAACAGTTTTAACATGAACACTGAAGCTTTCTTT.

The J gene is TRBJ2-2, the V gene TRBV3-1 (or the pseudogene TRBV3-2); D possibly corresponds to TRBD1 (5 bases). The germline CDR1 and CDR2 sequences are LGHDT and YNNKEL (reference sequence). The CDR3 is 15 amino acids. V lost 1 base to trimming and J lost 6 bases, with 12 bases between them. CDR3 DNA sequence: TGTGCCAGCAGCCAAGTGGCAGGGAAGCCCGGGGAGCTGTTTTTT. The encoded protein is CASSQVAGKPGELFF.

The chain links TRBV13 to TRBJ1-2, with 7 bases aligning to TRBD1. CDR1 is PRHDT, CDR2 FYEKMQ, per germline (reference sequence). J gave up 6 bases and V 2 bases, and 12 bases lay outside the gene matches. The CDR3 is 16 residues long. In DNA form, the CDR3 reads TGTGCCAGCAGCTTATCGGGGCAGGGGGGTAATAATGGCTACACCTTC. Amino acids: CASSLSGQGGNNGYTF.

This clone was observed a few times. The V gene is TRBV4-3, the J gene TRBJ2-5; tentatively, D is TRBD2 (6 bases). CDR1 and CDR2 from the germline V gene are LGHNA and YSLEER. This CDR3 region has 13 residues. Deletions cut 1 base from V and 4 bases from J, with 7 bases between. The CDR3 reads CASSQVGGETQYF. CDR3 nucleotides: TGCGCCAGCAGCCAAGTGGGGGGAGAGACCCAGTACTTC.

In this sample, this clone turned up a few times. J is TRBJ1-3 and V is TRBV11-2; D gene ambiguous. CDR1 and CDR2 from the germline V gene are SGHAT and FQNNGV. Trimming removed 3 bases from V and 0 bases from J, with 12 bases in between. This CDR3 has 16 amino acids. CDR3 loop: CASSFPLQHSGNTIYF. CDR3 DNA sequence: TGTGCCAGCAGCTTCCCCTTACAGCACTCTGGAAACACCATATATTTT.

The chain employs TRBV7-9 and TRBJ2-1, with D tentatively TRBD2 (6 bases). Germline V lookup: CDR1 SEHNR, CDR2 FQNEAQ (reference sequence). The CDR3 covers 15 residues. Trimming left V 1 base short and J 9 bases short, with 16 bases between. CDR3: CASSLGQEGRPEQFF. The CDR3, as DNA: TGTGCCAGCAGCTTAGGCCAGGAGGGTCGTCCTGAGCAGTTCTTC.

This CDR3 reads CASSFRDRAIYEQYF. The CDR3 DNA reads as TGTGCCAGCAGCTTCCGGGACAGGGCTATCTACGAGCAGTACTTC. The J gene is TRBJ2-7, the V gene TRBV7-6, with 9 bases fitting TRBD1. The trim removed 3 bases at V and 3 bases at J, leaving 6 bases unmatched. There are 15 residues in the CDR3. Germline V lookup: CDR1 SGHVS, CDR2 FNYEAQ.

The gene calls are TRBV9 and TRBJ1-6; 7 bases match TRBD1. The J segment lost 3 bases and the V segment lost 3 bases, leaving 6 bases of the junction unmatched. This CDR3 has 16 amino acids. Germline CDR1 reads SGDLS; CDR2 reads YYNGEE. In DNA form, the CDR3 reads TGTGCCAGCAGCGACGGGACAGTTCGCTATAATTCACCCCTCCACTTT. This encodes CASSDGTVRYNSPLHF.

With regard to this clone: Distinct nucleotide sequences in the sample also encode this CDR3. The V and J genes are TRBV5-1 and TRBJ1-1; no firm D call. This CDR3 spans 14 amino acids. Trimming shortened V by 0 bases and J by 1 base, and 7 bases separated the two germline ends. Germline V lookup: CDR1 SGHRS, CDR2 YFSETQ. DNA of the CDR3: TGCGCCAGCAGCTTGGGACACTCGAACACTGAAGCTTTCTTT. This sequence encodes CASSLGHSNTEAFF. The complete variable domain, with remaining parts taken from reference TRBV5-1 and TRBJ1-1, reads KAGVTQTPRYLIKTRGQQVTLSCSPISGHRSVSWYQQTPGQGLQFLFEYFSETQRNKGNFPGRFSGRQFSNSRSEMNVSTLELGDSALYLCASSLGHSNTEAFFGQGTRLTVV.

V is TRBV19 and J is TRBJ1-2; 9 nucleotides align to TRBD1. From germline, CDR1 is LNHDA and CDR2 SQIVND (reference sequence). The CDR3 is 14 amino acids. The trim removed 9 bases at V and 2 bases at J, leaving 7 bases unmatched. The CDR3 reads CASEITGGNYGYTF. The CDR3 coding sequence is TGTGCCAGCGAAATAACAGGGGGCAACTATGGCTACACCTTC. The full variable domain, with the rest looked up from reference TRBV19 and TRBJ1-2, is DGGITQSPKYLFRKEGQNVTLSCEQNLNHDAMYWYRQDPGQGLRLIYYSQIVNDFQKGDIAEGYSVSREKKESFPLTVTSAQKNPTAFYLCASEITGGNYGYTFGSGTRLTVV.

The rearrangement links TRBV7-2 to TRBJ1-3; 8 nucleotides align to TRBD1. CDR1 is SGHTA, CDR2 FQGNSA, per germline. V shed 4 bases and J 1 base; nucleotides not matched to a gene: 3. The CDR3 contains 15 residues. The CDR3 is CASSYTGGSGNTIYF. CDR3 nucleotide sequence: TGTGCCAGCAGCTACACAGGGGGTTCTGGAAACACCATATATTTT.